Below, one T cell receptor (beta chain) is given with its context. The data stem from a study of blood T cell repertoires in COVID-19. Overall study: Sites in the United States, Italy and Spain provided acute and convalescent COVID-19 samples. PBMCs, B-cell-depleted T cells, or T cells provided the cDNA or gDNA that made up the material.

All recovered Cohort 3 donors got two negative PCRs, got clearance, or saw symptom resolution. Authors' analysis steps: Estimation of nucleated cell counts relied on the amplification of reference gene primers. Clones were sequenced by immunoSEQ multiplex PCR, and TCRdb holds only the in-frame ones, with some missing. That table furnishes V, J and clone size, whereas the DNA furnished D and trimming. Of around 210,000 clones in the sample, more than 80% were seen once. V lost 6 bases, J lost 2 bases, and 13 bases lay in between. CDR3 size: 14 residues. Germline CDR1 and CDR2: SGHDN and FVKESK. The receptor comes from a woman aged 18-35 years who had recovered from COVID-19. The chain links TRBV14 to TRBJ1-2; a weak D match, TRBD1 (5 bases). Sequences were obtained from PBMCs or T cells enriched from blood (not recorded which). As DNA, the CDR3 is TGTGCCAGCAGTCTGGACACCAAGAACTATGGCTACACCTTC. It codes for CASSLDTKNYGYTF. Combining the CDR3 with reference TRBV14 and TRBJ1-2 gives the whole variable domain EAGVTQFPSHSVIEKGQTVTLRCDPISGHDNLYWYRRVMGKEIKFLLHFVKESKQDESGMPNNRFLAERTGGTYSTLKVQPAELEDSGVYFCASSLDTKNYGYTFGSGTRLTVV.